The subject of this entry is one T cell receptor (beta chain). No antigen is known for it. During its preparation, the TCRbeta library received unique molecular identifiers. TCRdb passed the PCR reads through MiXCR, listing each CDR3 protein once. The data contain a few hundred thousand distinct CDR3 sequences, 27% of them seen just once; the ten biggest clones take up about 35%. Trimming took 3 bases from V and 1 from J, leaving 9 bases between them. The CDR3 spans 15 residues. Germline V gives CDR1 SNHLY, CDR2 FYNNEI. This specimen comes from a study of T-cell reconstitution after alpha-beta-depleted transplantation in children. Findings of the study overall: The origin of high day-60 TCRbeta diversity in some patients lay in surviving recipient T cells and thymic progenitors. T-cell counts and diversity at one year following transplant were attributed mainly to newly produced T cells. Two months or so post-transplant, alpha-beta T cells reportedly derived from several hundred expanded graft clones.

This clonotype was sampled from a boy under three years old with Wiskott-Aldrich syndrome, due to receive a stem cell transplant. The sequenced sample was PBMCs, obtained before TCRalphabeta/CD19-depleted stem cell transplant. J is TRBJ2-2 and V is TRBV2, with TRBD2 as a possible D gene (6 bases). Here the CDR3 DNA reads TGTGCCAGCAGTGAGGCGGGGTTGAACACCGGGGAGCTGTTTTTT. This encodes CASSEAGLNTGELFF.